This T cell receptor (beta chain) is drawn from a study of T-cell reconstitution after alpha-beta-depleted transplantation in children. There are 14 residues in the CDR3. V shed 6 bases and J shed 3 bases, with 12 bases lying between them. Per the germline V gene, CDR1 is MDHEN and CDR2 is SYDVKM. A library of TCRbeta sequences, prepared with unique molecular identifiers, was generated. In TCRdb, the PCR reads were re-called with MiXCR into one record per CDR3 protein. Among approximately 490,000 distinct CDR3 sequences listed, approximately 12% were seen once. The sequence came from a human donor who donated a stem cell graft to a child with combined immunodeficiency. This material consisted of PBMCs from the stem cell graft donor, taken from the stem cell graft. The J gene is TRBJ1-5, the V gene TRBV28; the D is unclear. The CDR3 nucleotides are TGTGCCAGCAGCACTACAGCTACCAATCAGCCCCAGCATTTT. Translated, it gives CASSTTATNQPQHF. The whole variable domain, remainder taken from reference TRBV28 and TRBJ1-5, is DVKVTQSSRYLVKRTGEKVFLECVQDMDHENMFWYRQDPGLGLRLIYFSYDVKMKEKGDIPEGYSVSREKKERFSLILESASTNQTSMYLCASSTTATNQPQHFGDGTRLSIL.